Each of the 32 T cell receptor beta chains below was sequenced from the same sample in a study of cytomegalovirus exposure and HLA in healthy donors. PCR was performed using 60 Vbeta and 13 Jbeta primers. Only in-frame clones appear in the TCRdb table, and some are missing; sequencing was by immunoSEQ multiplex PCR. The sample data list tens of thousands of clones. Sequenced: PBMCs. The receptors shown here come from a man between 45 and 60 years old in good health and CMV-seronegative.

The rearrangement links TRBV6-6 to TRBJ2-5; possible D gene TRBD1, 6 bases. In germline, CDR1 is MNHNY, CDR2 SVGAGI (reference sequence). Trimming removed 5 bases at V and 2 bases at J, with 9 bases between. The CDR3 length is 13 residues. The CDR3, as DNA: TGTGCCAGCAGTGGTGACAGGCAAGAGACCCAGTACTTC. Amino acid sequence: CASSGDRQETQYF.

The chain links TRBV18 to TRBJ2-5; 7 bases are shared with TRBD1. The J call may be faulty, since TRBJ2-7 better matches the DNA end. This CDR3 has 15 residues. Germline CDR1 reads KGHSH; CDR2 reads LQKENI. The CDR3: CASSPQSGQQNEQYF. As DNA, the CDR3 is TGTGCCAGCTCACCTCAATCGGGACAGCAGAACGAGCAGTACTTC.

The V call is TRBV28, the J call TRBJ1-2, with 7 positions matching TRBD1. The trim removed 4 bases at V and 2 bases at J, leaving 4 bases unmatched. The CDR3 extends over 14 amino acids. CDR1 and CDR2 (germline): MDHEN, SYDVKM. For the CDR3, the DNA is TGTGCCAGCAGTTCTCAACAGGGGAACTATGGCTACACCTTC. It codes for CASSSQQGNYGYTF.

As to this clone: Other DNA sequences in the sample encode the same CDR3. This chain uses TRBV6-5 with TRBJ1-1; no reliable D call. Trimming removed 6 bases at V and 1 base at J, with 9 bases between. This CDR3 has 13 amino acids. The germline CDR1 and CDR2 sequences are MNHEY and SVGAGI. The CDR3 reads CASRRTQNTEAFF. CDR3 sequence (DNA): TGTGCCAGCAGGAGGACTCAGAACACTGAAGCTTTCTTT.

The chain employs TRBV27 and TRBJ1-2, with D possibly being TRBD1 (5 bases). In germline, CDR1 is MNHEY, CDR2 SMNVEV (reference sequence). This CDR3 is built from 14 residues. V lost 5 bases, J lost 4 bases, and 14 bases lay in between. The CDR3 coding sequence is TGTGCCAGCAGTCCCTGGGGCTGGTTCTATGGCTACACCTTC. The encoded protein is CASSPWGWFYGYTF.

The V and J genes are TRBV2 and TRBJ2-2; no firm D call. V was trimmed by 4 bases and J by 1 base, leaving 4 bases between them. CDR3 length: 13 amino acids. Germline CDR1 and CDR2: SNHLY and FYNNEI. The CDR3 sequence: CASSAENTGELFF. CDR3 nucleotide sequence: TGTGCCAGCAGTGCAGAGAACACCGGGGAGCTGTTTTTT.

V and J are TRBV4-1 and TRBJ1-5; D possibly corresponds to TRBD1 (6 bases). V was pared by 0 bases and J by 4 bases, with 25 bases between. CDR3 length: 20 residues. Germline V CDR1 and CDR2: MGHRA, YSYEKL. The CDR3 spells CASSQDKGGRRAGTNQPQHF. CDR3 in DNA: TGCGCCAGCAGCCAAGATAAGGGGGGGAGGAGGGCAGGAACTAATCAGCCCCAGCATTTT.

The J gene is TRBJ1-6, the V gene TRBV7-3, with 9 positions matching TRBD1. This CDR3 comprises 19 residues. The germline V gene has CDR1 SGHTA and CDR2 FQGTGA. After removal of 3 bases from V and 5 bases from J, the junction contained 14 bases not matched to a gene. The CDR3 loop reads CASSLRPFTGGADNSPLHF. CDR3 DNA: TGTGCCAGCAGCTTGAGACCTTTTACAGGGGGCGCAGATAATTCACCCCTCCACTTT.

The V and J genes are TRBV28 and TRBJ1-4, with D possibly being TRBD1 (5 bases). This CDR3 region has 15 residues. Between the trimmed V and J ends, which lost 3 bases and 8 bases, there was a span of 16 bases. Germline V gives CDR1 MDHEN, CDR2 SYDVKM. This CDR3 is CASSLGQGWMEKLFF. CDR3 sequence (DNA): TGTGCCAGCAGTTTGGGGCAGGGTTGGATGGAAAAACTGTTTTTT.

Concerning this clone: This same CDR3 is encoded by further DNA sequences in the sample. The genes are TRBV6-5 and TRBJ1-1, with D tentatively TRBD1 (5 bases). This CDR3 is built from 12 residues. Germline assignment: CDR1 MNHEY and CDR2 SVGAGI. The V gene lost 6 bases and the J gene lost 10 bases, with 15 bases spanning the gap. The CDR3: CASSLPQGRAFF. CDR3 bases: TGTGCCAGCAGCCTACCTCAGGGTAGAGCTTTCTTT.

V and J are TRBV6-6 and TRBJ2-5; D is perhaps TRBD2 (6 bases). The CDR3 is 13 amino acids. The germline V and J ends were trimmed by 6 bases and 5 bases, with 13 bases remaining between them. Germline V gene lookup returns CDR1 MNHNY and CDR2 SVGAGI (reference sequence). The CDR3 DNA is TGTGCCAGCAGCCCCCCAGGGAGGGAGACCCAGTACTTC. It translates to CASSPPGRETQYF.

CDR3 coding DNA: TGTGCCAGCAGCTTAGGCCAGGGGGTTTATGGCTACACCTTC. This codes for CASSLGQGVYGYTF. The gene calls are TRBV7-3 and TRBJ1-2; 7 bases are a match to TRBD1. The germline V gene has CDR1 SGHTA and CDR2 FQGTGA. J lost 5 bases, V lost 2 bases, and 5 bases had no gene match. There are 14 residues in the CDR3.

The CDR3 region is CASSPQGGSSYEQYF. CDR3 DNA sequence: TGCGCCAGCAGCCCACAGGGGGGAAGTTCCTACGAGCAGTACTTC. The chain carries TRBV5-1 and TRBJ2-7; TRBD1 matches at 8 bases. V gave up 4 bases and J gave up 1 base; unmatched junction bases: 7. The CDR3 sequence is 15 residues long. Germline V lookup: CDR1 SGHRS, CDR2 YFSETQ.

The rearrangement links TRBV18 to TRBJ2-5; the D is unclear. The end of the DNA is better explained by TRBJ2-7, so the J call may be wrong. Germline V gene lookup returns CDR1 KGHSH and CDR2 LQKENI. The CDR3 is made up of 14 amino acids. CDR3 amino acids: CASSPPTSSYEQYF. As DNA, the CDR3 is TGTGCCAGCTCACCCCCCACGAGCTCCTACGAGCAGTACTTC.

The chain combines TRBV9 with TRBJ2-3; 12 nucleotides match TRBD2. The J segment lost 0 bases and the V segment lost 1 base, leaving 3 bases of the junction unmatched. The CDR3 is made up of 17 amino acids. Looked up from germline, CDR1 is SGDLS and CDR2 is YYNGEE. The CDR3 sequence: CASSVRGLAGSTDTQYF. The CDR3 DNA is TGTGCCAGCAGCGTACGCGGACTAGCGGGGAGCACAGATACGCAGTATTTT.

The chain recombines TRBV10-3 with TRBJ1-2; D perhaps matches TRBD1 (5 bases). Trimming cost V 7 bases and J 1 base, with 19 bases left between them. Germline-derived CDR1 and CDR2 are ENHRY and SYGVKD. There are 16 residues in the CDR3. The CDR3 reads CAITPHRGTINYGYTF. Here the CDR3 DNA reads TGTGCCATCACTCCACACCGGGGGACCATTAACTATGGCTACACCTTC.

The CDR3 is CASSPWTSGGDTGELFF. In DNA form, the CDR3 reads TGTGCCAGCAGCCCATGGACTAGCGGGGGAGATACCGGGGAGCTGTTTTTT. The V and J genes are TRBV13 and TRBJ2-2; 13 positions agree with TRBD2. The CDR3 has 17 amino acids. Germline loops: CDR1 PRHDT, CDR2 FYEKMQ (reference sequence). Losses at the gene ends were 5 bases for V and 5 bases for J; bases not matched to a gene: 8.

The CDR3 bases are TGTGCCAGCAGCTTGAACCGGGGCTCCTACGAGCAGTACTTC. Amino acid sequence: CASSLNRGSYEQYF. J is TRBJ2-7 and V is TRBV5-4; D is possibly TRBD2 (5 bases). Per germline, CDR1 SGHNT and CDR2 YYREEE (reference sequence). The CDR3 length is 14 residues. The germline V and J ends were trimmed by 1 base and 0 bases, with 8 bases remaining between them.

Here the CDR3 reads CASSSGLSSNQPQHF. As DNA, the CDR3 is TGTGCCAGCAGCTCCGGACTGAGTAGCAATCAGCCCCAGCATTTT. The rearrangement uses TRBV7-9 and TRBJ1-5; D call uncertain. V shed 4 bases and J shed 0 bases, with 10 bases lying between them. The CDR3 has 15 residues. Germline V gene sequence: CDR1 SEHNR, CDR2 FQNEAQ (reference sequence).

V and J are TRBV27 and TRBJ2-7, with TRBD1 identical over 8 bases. The CDR3 length is 16 residues. Germline values: CDR1 MNHEY, CDR2 SMNVEV (reference sequence). The V segment lost 6 bases and the J segment 2 bases; nucleotides outside the gene matches: 12. The CDR3 spells CASSPTGVDGPYEQYF. The CDR3 region has the DNA TGTGCCAGCAGCCCGACAGGGGTTGATGGTCCCTACGAGCAGTACTTC.

The CDR3 is CASGTSGGDNTGELFF. CDR3 sequence (DNA): TGTGCCAGTGGGACTAGCGGGGGTGATAACACCGGGGAGCTGTTTTTT. The V gene is TRBV6-6, the J gene TRBJ2-2; 14 bases fit TRBD2. V shed 9 bases and J 2 bases; nucleotides not matched to a gene: 5. There are 16 residues in the CDR3. Germline loops: CDR1 MNHNY, CDR2 SVGAGI (reference sequence).

The rearrangement links TRBV7-9 to TRBJ2-5; D might be TRBD1 (5 bases). V lost 1 base and J lost 5, with 17 bases in between. This CDR3 spans 16 amino acids. Germline V CDR1 and CDR2: SEHNR, FQNEAQ (reference sequence). This chain's CDR3 is CASSLGGVWGRETQYF. CDR3 DNA sequence: TGTGCCAGCAGCTTAGGTGGCGTTTGGGGCCGGGAGACCCAGTACTTC.

A word on this clone: Other DNA sequences in the sample encode the same CDR3. The V and J genes are TRBV9 and TRBJ1-6; 7 positions match TRBD1. This CDR3 has 15 amino acids. V was clipped by 3 bases and J by 5 bases; unmatched bases: 5. The germline V gene has CDR1 SGDLS and CDR2 YYNGEE. The CDR3 DNA is TGTGCCAGCAGCGGGGACAGACTGAATAATTCACCCCTCCACTTT. Amino acid sequence: CASSGDRLNNSPLHF. Variable domain in full (rest from reference TRBV9 and TRBJ1-6): DSGVTQTPKHLITATGQRVTLRCSPRSGDLSVYWYQQSLDQGLQFLIQYYNGEERAKGNILERFSAQQFPDLHSELNLSSLELGDSALYFCASSGDRLNNSPLHFGNGTRLTVT.

As DNA, the CDR3 is TGTGCCAGCAGCCCACAGGGGGCCGGAAACATTCAGTACTTC. Protein sequence: CASSPQGAGNIQYF. The chain combines TRBV7-3 with TRBJ2-4; 9 nucleotides agree with TRBD1. The CDR3 has 14 amino acids. With 5 bases clipped from V and 6 bases from J, the junction kept 5 bases outside the gene matches. Germline CDR1 SGHTA, CDR2 FQGTGA.

This sequence joins TRBV10-3 and TRBJ1-5, with 9 positions matching TRBD1. V was pared by 0 bases and J by 5 bases, with 5 bases of the junction left unmatched. CDR3 size: 16 residues. The V gene's germline CDR1 is ENHRY and CDR2 SYGVKD. Written as DNA, the CDR3 is TGTGCCATCAGTGAGTCTGGGACAGGGACGGATCAGCCCCAGCATTTT. Protein sequence: CAISESGTGTDQPQHF.

This rearrangement joins TRBV18 to TRBJ1-5, with 8 nucleotides matching TRBD1. Germline-derived CDR1 and CDR2 are KGHSH and LQKENI. V gave up 6 bases and J gave up 6 bases; unmatched junction bases: 7. The length of the CDR3 is 14 residues. The CDR3 nucleotides are TGTGCCAGCTCCCGTATCAGGGGGCCTCAGCCCCAGCATTTT. Its translation is CASSRIRGPQPQHF.

The chain uses TRBV13 and TRBJ1-2, with D unclear. V gave up 2 bases and J gave up 3 bases, with 7 bases separating them. The CDR3 has 13 residues. Per germline, CDR1 PRHDT and CDR2 FYEKMQ (reference sequence). The CDR3, as DNA: TGTGCCAGCAGCTTATCTCGGGACTATGGCTACACCTTC. This codes for CASSLSRDYGYTF. The entire variable domain, with the rest obtained from reference TRBV13 and TRBJ1-2, is as follows: AAGVIQSPRHLIKEKRETATLKCYPIPRHDTVYWYQQGPGQDPQFLISFYEKMQSDKGSIPDRFSAQQFSDYHSELNMSSLELGDSALYFCASSLSRDYGYTFGSGTRLTVV.

The chain has TRBV6-5 and TRBJ2-1, with TRBD1 matching over 10 bases. The J segment lost 6 bases and the V segment lost 9 bases, leaving 5 bases of the junction unmatched. CDR1 and CDR2 from the germline V gene are MNHEY and SVGAGI. CDR3 length: 13 residues. The CDR3 DNA is TGTGCCAGTCGGGACAGGGGAGGCAATGAGCAGTTCTTC. This translates into CASRDRGGNEQFF.

J is TRBJ2-7 and V is TRBV9; 8 positions agree with TRBD1. The CDR3 has 15 amino acids. Per germline, CDR1 SGDLS and CDR2 YYNGEE. Trimming removed 0 bases from V and 3 bases from J; junction bases left unmatched: 5. CDR3 in DNA: TGTGCCAGCAGCGTAGGCCCAGGGGGCAGCTACGAGCAGTACTTC. Translated: CASSVGPGGSYEQYF.

CDR3 sequence (DNA): TGTGCCAGCAGCCTAAGACAGGGGGACTCCTACGAGCAGTACTTC. Residues: CASSLRQGDSYEQYF. V is TRBV7-6 and J is TRBJ2-7; 9 bases match TRBD1. Germline lookup yields CDR1 SGHVS and CDR2 FNYEAQ. The V and J ends lost 5 bases and 0 bases, in that order; junction bases with no gene match: 5. There are 15 residues in the CDR3.

The rearrangement uses TRBV10-3 and TRBJ2-3; TRBD2 agrees at 8 bases. The J segment lost 5 bases and the V segment lost 11 bases, leaving 9 bases of the junction unmatched. Germline assignment: CDR1 ENHRY and CDR2 SYGVKD. The CDR3 consists of 13 residues. CDR3 loop: CASRGVSGDTQYF. For the CDR3, the DNA is TGTGCCTCGCGGGGGGTTTCGGGAGATACGCAGTATTTT.

The rearrangement uses TRBV6-5 and TRBJ1-5; D ambiguous. Germline CDR1 is MNHEY and CDR2 is SVGAGI. CDR3 length: 13 amino acids. V lost 2 bases to trimming and J lost 5 bases, with 7 bases between them. In DNA form, the CDR3 reads TGTGCCAGCAGTTACCGGGAGGATCAGCCCCAGCATTTT. Protein product: CASSYREDQPQHF.